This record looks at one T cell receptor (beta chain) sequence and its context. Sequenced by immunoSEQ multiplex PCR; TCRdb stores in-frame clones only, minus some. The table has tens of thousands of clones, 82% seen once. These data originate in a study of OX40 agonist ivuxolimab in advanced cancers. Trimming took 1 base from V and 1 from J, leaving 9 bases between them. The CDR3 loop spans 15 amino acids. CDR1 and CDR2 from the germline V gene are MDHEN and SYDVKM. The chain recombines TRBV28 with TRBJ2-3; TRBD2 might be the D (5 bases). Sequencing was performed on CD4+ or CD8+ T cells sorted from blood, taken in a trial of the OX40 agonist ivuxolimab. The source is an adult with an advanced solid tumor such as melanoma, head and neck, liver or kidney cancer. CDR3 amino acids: CASSLSKRGTDTQYF. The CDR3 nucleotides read TGTGCCAGCAGTTTATCAAAGAGGGGCACAGATACGCAGTATTTT. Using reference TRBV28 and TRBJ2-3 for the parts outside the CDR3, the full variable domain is DVKVTQSSRYLVKRTGEKVFLECVQDMDHENMFWYRQDPGLGLRLIYFSYDVKMKEKGDIPEGYSVSREKKERFSLILESASTNQTSMYLCASSLSKRGTDTQYFGPGTRLTVL.